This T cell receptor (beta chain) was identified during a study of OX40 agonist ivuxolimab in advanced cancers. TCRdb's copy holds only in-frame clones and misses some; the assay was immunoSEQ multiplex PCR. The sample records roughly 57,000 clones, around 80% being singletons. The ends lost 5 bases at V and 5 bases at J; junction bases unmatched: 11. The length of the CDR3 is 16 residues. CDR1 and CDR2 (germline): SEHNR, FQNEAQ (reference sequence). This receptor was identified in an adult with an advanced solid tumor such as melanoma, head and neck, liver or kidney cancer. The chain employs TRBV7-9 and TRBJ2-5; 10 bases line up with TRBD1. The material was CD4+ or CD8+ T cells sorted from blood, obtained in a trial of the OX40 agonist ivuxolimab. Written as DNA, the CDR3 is TGTGCCAGCAGCCCGGCGACAGGGGGCTCTGGGGAGACCCAGTACTTC. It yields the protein CASSPATGGSGETQYF.